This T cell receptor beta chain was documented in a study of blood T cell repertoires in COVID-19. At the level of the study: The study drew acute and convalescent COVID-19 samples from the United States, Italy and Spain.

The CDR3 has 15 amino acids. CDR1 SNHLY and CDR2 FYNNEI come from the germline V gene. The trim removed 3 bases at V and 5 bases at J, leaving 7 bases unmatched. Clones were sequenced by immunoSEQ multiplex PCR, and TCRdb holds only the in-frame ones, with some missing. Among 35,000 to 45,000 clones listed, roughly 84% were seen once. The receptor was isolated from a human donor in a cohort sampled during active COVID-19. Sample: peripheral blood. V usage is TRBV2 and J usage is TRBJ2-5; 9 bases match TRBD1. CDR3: CASSEGQGGWETQYF. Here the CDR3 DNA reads TGTGCCAGCAGTGAGGGACAGGGTGGCTGGGAGACCCAGTACTTC.